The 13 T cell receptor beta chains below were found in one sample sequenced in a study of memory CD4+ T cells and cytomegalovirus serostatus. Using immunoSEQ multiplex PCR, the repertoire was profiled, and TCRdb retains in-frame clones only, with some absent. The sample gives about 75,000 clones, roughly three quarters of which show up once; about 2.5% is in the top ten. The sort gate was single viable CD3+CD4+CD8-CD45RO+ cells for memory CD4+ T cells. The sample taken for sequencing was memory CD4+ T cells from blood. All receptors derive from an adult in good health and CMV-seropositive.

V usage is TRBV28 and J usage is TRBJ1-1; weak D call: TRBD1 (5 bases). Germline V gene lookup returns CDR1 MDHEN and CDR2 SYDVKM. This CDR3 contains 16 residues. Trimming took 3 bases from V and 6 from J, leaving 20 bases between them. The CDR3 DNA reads TGTGCCAGCAGTTTTTTTAAAGGGGCGGGCTTCGCTGAAGCTTTCTTT. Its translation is CASSFFKGAGFAEAFF.

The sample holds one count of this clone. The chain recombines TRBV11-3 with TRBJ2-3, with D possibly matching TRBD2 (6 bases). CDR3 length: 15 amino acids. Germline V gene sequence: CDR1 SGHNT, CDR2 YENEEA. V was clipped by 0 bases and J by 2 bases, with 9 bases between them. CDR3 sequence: CASSLDPGVTDTQYF. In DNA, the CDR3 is TGTGCCAGCAGCTTAGACCCGGGGGTCACAGATACGCAGTATTTT.

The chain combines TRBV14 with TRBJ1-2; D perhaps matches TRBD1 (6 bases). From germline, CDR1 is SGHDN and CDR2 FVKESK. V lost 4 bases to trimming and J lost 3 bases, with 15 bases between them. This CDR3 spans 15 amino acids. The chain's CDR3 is CASSLKGGAYYGYTF. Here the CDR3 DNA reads TGTGCCAGCAGCCTGAAGGGGGGTGCCTACTATGGCTACACCTTC.

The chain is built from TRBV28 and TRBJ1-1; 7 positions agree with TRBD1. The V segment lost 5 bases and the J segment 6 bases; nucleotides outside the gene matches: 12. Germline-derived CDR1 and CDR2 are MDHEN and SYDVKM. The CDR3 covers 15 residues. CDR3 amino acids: CASSPRQGRHSEAFF. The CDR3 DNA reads TGTGCCAGCAGTCCTCGACAGGGAAGACACTCTGAAGCTTTCTTT.

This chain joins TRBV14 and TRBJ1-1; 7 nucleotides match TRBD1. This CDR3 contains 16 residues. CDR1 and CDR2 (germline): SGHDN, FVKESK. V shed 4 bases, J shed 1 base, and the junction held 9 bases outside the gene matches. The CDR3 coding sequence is TGTGCCAGCAGCCTAAATGCCGGGACAGCGAACACTGAAGCTTTCTTT. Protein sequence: CASSLNAGTANTEAFF.

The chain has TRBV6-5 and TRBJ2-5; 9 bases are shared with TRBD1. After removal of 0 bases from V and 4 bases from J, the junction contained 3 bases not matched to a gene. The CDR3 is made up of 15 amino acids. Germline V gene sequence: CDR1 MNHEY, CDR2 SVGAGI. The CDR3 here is CASSYSNRGPETQYF. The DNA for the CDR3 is TGTGCCAGCAGTTACTCGAACAGGGGGCCAGAGACCCAGTACTTC.

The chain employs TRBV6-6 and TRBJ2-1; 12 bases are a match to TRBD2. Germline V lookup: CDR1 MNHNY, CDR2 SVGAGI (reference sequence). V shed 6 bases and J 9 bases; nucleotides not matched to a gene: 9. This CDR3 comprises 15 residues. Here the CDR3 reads CASRGRTSGNSEQFF. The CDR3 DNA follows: TGTGCCAGCAGGGGTAGGACTAGCGGGAACAGTGAGCAGTTCTTC.

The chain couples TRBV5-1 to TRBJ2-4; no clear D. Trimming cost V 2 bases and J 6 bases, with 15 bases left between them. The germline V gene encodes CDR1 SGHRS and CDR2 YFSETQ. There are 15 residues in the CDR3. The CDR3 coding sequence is TGCGCCAGCAGCTTAACGGCGATGACAAGAAACATTCAGTACTTC. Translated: CASSLTAMTRNIQYF.

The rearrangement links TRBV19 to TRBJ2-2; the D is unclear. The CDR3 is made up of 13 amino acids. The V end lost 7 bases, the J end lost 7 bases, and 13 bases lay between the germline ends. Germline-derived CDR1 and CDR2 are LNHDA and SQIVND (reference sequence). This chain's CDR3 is CASTPRLVGELFF. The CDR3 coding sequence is TGTGCCAGTACCCCCCGCCTGGTCGGGGAGCTGTTTTTT.

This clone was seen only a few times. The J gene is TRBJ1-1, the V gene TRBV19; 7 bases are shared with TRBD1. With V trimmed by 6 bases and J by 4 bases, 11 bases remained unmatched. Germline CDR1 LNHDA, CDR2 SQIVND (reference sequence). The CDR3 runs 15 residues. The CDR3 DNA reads TGTGCCAGTAGCGCCCGACAGGGTGGGGGCACTGAAGCTTTCTTT. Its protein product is CASSARQGGGTEAFF.

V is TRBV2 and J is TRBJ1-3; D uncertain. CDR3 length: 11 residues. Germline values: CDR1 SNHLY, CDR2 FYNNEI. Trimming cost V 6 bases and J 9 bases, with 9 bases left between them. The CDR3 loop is CASSSGSTIYF. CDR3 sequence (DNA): TGTGCCAGCAGCTCCGGCTCCACCATATATTTT.

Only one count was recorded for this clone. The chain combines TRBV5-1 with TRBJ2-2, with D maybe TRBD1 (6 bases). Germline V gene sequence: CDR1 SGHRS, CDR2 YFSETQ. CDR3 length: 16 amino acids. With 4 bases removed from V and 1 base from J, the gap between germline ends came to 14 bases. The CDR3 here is CASSRSGTRNTGELFF. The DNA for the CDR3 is TGCGCCAGCAGCAGATCCGGGACAAGGAACACCGGGGAGCTGTTTTTT. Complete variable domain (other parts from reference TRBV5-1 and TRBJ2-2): KAGVTQTPRYLIKTRGQQVTLSCSPISGHRSVSWYQQTPGQGLQFLFEYFSETQRNKGNFPGRFSGRQFSNSRSEMNVSTLELGDSALYLCASSRSGTRNTGELFFGEGSRLTVL.

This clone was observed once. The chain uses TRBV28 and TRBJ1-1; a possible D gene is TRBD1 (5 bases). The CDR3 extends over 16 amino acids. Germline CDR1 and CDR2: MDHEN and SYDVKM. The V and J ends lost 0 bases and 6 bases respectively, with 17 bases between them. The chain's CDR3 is CASSLWGRSSGPEAFF. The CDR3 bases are TGTGCCAGCAGTTTATGGGGGCGTAGTTCCGGCCCTGAAGCTTTCTTT.